The clone carrying this TCR beta chain was recorded at least ten times. The CDR3 runs to 15 residues. The V gene's germline CDR1 is LGHNA and CDR2 YSLEER. V was pared by 2 bases and J by 7 bases, with 15 bases between. DNA input for the unsorted PBMC replicate PCRs was about 270 ng, approximately 30,000 T cell genomes. Generated by immunoSEQ multiplex PCR, the TCRdb table keeps only in-frame clones and is missing some. Of fewer than 600,000 clones in the sample, about 85% were seen once. The source of the sample is a study of shared clonotypes between healthy human individuals. Sequencing was done on a sample of PBMCs. This chain links TRBV4-3 with TRBJ1-5; TRBD1 is a possible D gene (5 bases). The sequence was collected from a middle-aged woman in good health. Some clones in this sample may be carry-over from other donors' samples. The CDR3 DNA reads as TGCGCCAGCAGCCAATCGTGGCAGGGTGGCCAGCCCCAGCATTTT. Translated: CASSQSWQGGQPQHF.